The 17 T cell receptor beta chains reported below all come from one sample, sequenced in a study of read filtering for tumor transcriptome and immune sequencing. This library used roughly 400 ng RNA and molecular barcoded adaptors spanning alpha/delta and beta/gamma chains. TCRdb redid the calling of the reads with MiXCR, one entry per CDR3 protein. Among about 50,000 distinct CDR3 sequences listed, about a fifth were seen once. The source material was a population of CD138-negative cells sorted from bone marrow. The receptors stem from a donor aged 40 or over with multiple myeloma.

This clonotype was recorded at least ten times. The chain has TRBV5-1 and TRBJ1-4; D gene uncertain. The CDR3 runs 16 residues. Trimming removed 4 bases at V and 3 bases at J, with 16 bases between. Per the germline V gene, CDR1 is SGHRS and CDR2 is YFSETQ. The DNA for the CDR3 is TGCGCCAGCAGCGAGGGCCCCAGACGGGCTAATGAAAAACTGTTTTTT. This gives the protein CASSEGPRRANEKLFF.

This clonotype has a single count. This may arise from a read error, as a much more abundant clone is one base away. Lacking the conserved final phenylalanine or tryptophan, this CDR3 likely reflects a read error. This chain joins TRBV4-2 and TRBJ2-7, with D possibly TRBD2 on 5 matching bases. The germline gives CDR1 LGHNA, CDR2 YNFKEQ. Trimming left V 1 base short and J 4 bases short, with 11 bases between. The length of the CDR3 is 14 residues. This CDR3 reads CASSQVLGEYEQYL. The CDR3 DNA sequence: TGTGCCAGCAGCCAAGTCCTCGGGGAATACGAGCAGTACCTC.

On this clonotype: One junction end disagrees with the germline gene, perhaps due to a read error. This chain links TRBV6-4 with TRBJ2-1; 11 nucleotides match TRBD2. This CDR3 has 19 residues. Germline V gene lookup returns CDR1 MRHNA and CDR2 SNTAGT. The DNA of the CDR3 is TGTGCCAGCAGTGTTAGTCGCAATCGAGGGACTAGCGGATACAATAAGCAGTTCTTC. Its protein is CASSVSRNRGTSGYNKQFF.

This clonotype was counted ten times or more. This chain uses TRBV7-8 with TRBJ2-1; D is ambiguous. The CDR3 is 13 amino acids. Germline V CDR1 and CDR2: SGHVS, FQNEAQ. V was clipped by 1 base and J by 1 base, with 2 bases between them. CDR3: CASSLGSYNEQFF. CDR3 bases: TGTGCCAGCAGCTTAGGGTCCTACAATGAGCAGTTCTTC. Filled out from reference TRBV7-8 and TRBJ2-1, the complete variable domain reads GAGVSQSPRYKVAKRGQDVALRCDPISGHVSLFWYQQALGQGPEFLTYFQNEAQLDKSGLPSDRFFAERPEGSVSTLKIQRTQQEDSAVYLCASSLGSYNEQFFGPGTRLTVL.

This clonotype appeared a few times. CDR3 sequence: CATSRVAGELFSVYNEQFF. CDR3 nucleotide sequence: TGTGCCACCAGCAGAGTGGCGGGAGAGCTATTTAGTGTCTACAATGAGCAGTTCTTC. This rearrangement joins TRBV15 to TRBJ2-1; TRBD2 matches at 7 bases. This CDR3 comprises 19 residues. Germline CDR1 and CDR2: LNHNV and YYDKDF (reference sequence). J was trimmed by 3 bases and V by 1 base; bases with no gene match: 15. Full variable domain (rest looked up from reference TRBV15 and TRBJ2-1): DAMVIQNPRYQVTQFGKPVTLSCSQTLNHNVMYWYQQKSSQAPKLLFHYYDKDFNNEADTPDNFQSRRPNTSFCFLDIRSPGLGDTAMYLCATSRVAGELFSVYNEQFFGPGTRLTVL.

This clonotype was detected many times. This chain connects TRBV12-3 or TRBV12-4 to TRBJ1-2; 7 positions agree with TRBD1. The CDR3 contains 13 residues. V dropped 7 bases and J dropped 3; count of bases not matched to a gene: 5. CDR3 loop: CASTLTGHYGYTF. In nucleotides, the CDR3 is TGTGCCAGCACCCTGACAGGGCACTATGGCTACACCTTC.

Concerning this clonotype: One junction end disagrees with the germline gene, perhaps due to a read error. The genes are TRBV6-2 or TRBV6-3 and TRBJ2-7; D uncertain. The CDR3 covers 13 residues. Germline V gene lookup returns CDR1 MNHEY and CDR2 SVGEGT. The CDR3 DNA is TGTGCCAACAGTTACCGGAAAGTCTACGAGCAGTACTTC. It yields the protein CANSYRKVYEQYF.

This clonotype was found a few times. A read error is likely, as this CDR3 ends without the conserved phenylalanine or tryptophan. The chain employs TRBV19 and TRBJ2-5; D perhaps matches TRBD1 (6 bases). Germline CDR1 LNHDA, CDR2 SQIVND (reference sequence). There are 14 residues in the CDR3. Trimming removed 4 bases at V and 4 bases at J, with 13 bases between. CDR3 region: CASSTSLGAETQYL. The CDR3 DNA is TGTGCCAGTAGTACGTCATTGGGGGCAGAGACCCAGTACCTC.

On this clonotype itself: A read error may be the cause here, since a much bigger clone is one base away. This is likely a read error, given that the CDR3 carries no conserved phenylalanine or tryptophan at its end. The chain is built from TRBV5-1 and TRBJ2-1; perhaps D is TRBD1 or TRBD2 (6 bases each). The CDR3 length is 14 residues. Germline assignment: CDR1 SGHRS and CDR2 YFSETQ. V was cut by 5 bases and J by 9 bases, with 18 bases left in between. The CDR3 loop is CASRGSVGGGEQFS. For the CDR3, the DNA is TGCGCCAGCAGAGGATCGGTGGGGGGCGGTGAGCAGTTCTCC.

Remarks on this clonotype: At one boundary the junction diverges from the germline segment, which might be a read error. V usage is TRBV7-2 and J usage is TRBJ2-1; the D gene is possibly TRBD2 (5 bases). This CDR3 region has 15 residues. Germline V lookup: CDR1 SGHTA, CDR2 FQGNSA. This chain's CDR3 is CASSSDVGVLDEQFF. CDR3 bases: TGTGCCAGTAGCTCAGATGTCGGGGTTCTGGATGAGCAGTTCTTC. The variable domain in full, completed from reference TRBV7-2 and TRBJ2-1, reads GAGVSQSPSNKVTEKGKDVELRCDPISGHTALYWYRQSLGQGLEFLIYFQGNSAPDKSGLPSDRFSAERTGGSVSTLTIQRTQQEDSAVYLCASSSDVGVLDEQFFGPGTRLTVL.

The table lists this clonotype with many counts. The V call is TRBV6-2 or TRBV6-3, the J call TRBJ2-1, with D perhaps matching TRBD2 (5 bases). V lost 4 bases to trimming and J lost 9 bases, with 7 bases between them. Per germline, CDR1 MNHEY and CDR2 SVGEGT. The CDR3 contains 11 residues. The DNA for the CDR3 is TGTGCCAGCAGTTGGCGGGCTGAGCAGTTCTTC. Translating it yields CASSWRAEQFF.

A remark on this clonotype: A read error is possible here, since a much larger clone lies one base away. The rearrangement links TRBV7-9 to TRBJ2-7, with TRBD1 identical over 7 bases. The CDR3 spans 15 residues. Looked up from germline, CDR1 is SEHNR and CDR2 is FQNEAQ (reference sequence). The CDR3 is CASSFRDSSSYVQYF. The CDR3 DNA sequence: TGTGCCAGCAGCTTCCGGGACAGTTCGAGTTACGTGCAGTACTTC. Full variable domain (rest looked up from reference TRBV7-9 and TRBJ2-7): DTGVSQNPRHKITKRGQNVTFRCDPISEHNRLYWYRQTLGQGPEFLTYFQNEAQLEKSRLLSDRFSAERPKGSFSTLEIQRTEQGDSAMYLCASSFRDSSSYVQYFGPGTRLTVT.

Comments on this clonotype: A far larger clone is one base from this, pointing to a likely read error. V and J are TRBV5-5 and TRBJ2-7; perhaps TRBD2 as D (6 bases). Trimming pared 2 bases from V and 2 bases from J, leaving 17 bases between. This CDR3 is built from 16 residues. Germline-derived CDR1 and CDR2 are SGHKS and YYEKEE (reference sequence). The CDR3, as DNA: TGTGCCAGCAGCTTTTCAACGGCGGGAAGTCCCTACGAGCAGTACTTC. Protein product: CASSFSTAGSPYEQYF.

This clonotype was seen at least ten times. The chain couples TRBV5-1 to TRBJ2-2, with D maybe TRBD2 (6 bases). The CDR3 extends over 16 amino acids. V was trimmed by 1 base and J by 5 bases, leaving 15 bases between them. Germline V lookup: CDR1 SGHRS, CDR2 YFSETQ. The CDR3 DNA sequence: TGCGCCAGCAGCTTGTTGGAGGGAGAGGGGACCGGGGAGCTGTTTTTT. Its translation is CASSLLEGEGTGELFF.

In regard to this clonotype: A single base separates this from a much larger clone, so it may be a read error. The chain links TRBV5-4 to TRBJ2-1; the D call may be TRBD1 or TRBD2 (5 bases each). CDR1 and CDR2 from the germline V gene are SGHNT and YYREEE (reference sequence). Trimming left V 4 bases short and J 8 bases short, with 16 bases between. This CDR3 has 14 residues. This chain's CDR3 is CASSSRDGSYEQFF. CDR3 nucleotide sequence: TGTGCCAGCAGCAGTCGGGACGGGTCCTATGAGCAGTTCTTC.

Ten or more counts support this clonotype. The V gene is TRBV27, the J gene TRBJ2-1; 11 bases are shared with TRBD2. With 3 bases clipped from V and 4 bases from J, the junction kept 2 bases outside the gene matches. Germline V gives CDR1 MNHEY, CDR2 SMNVEV (reference sequence). The CDR3 sequence is 15 residues long. The CDR3 nucleotides are TGTGCCAGCAGTTTGGGACTAGCGGAGTACAATGAGCAGTTCTTC. Amino acids: CASSLGLAEYNEQFF.

This clonotype was seen at least ten times. V and J are TRBV25-1 and TRBJ2-1; D possibly corresponds to TRBD1 (6 bases). There are 16 residues in the CDR3. Per germline, CDR1 MGHDK and CDR2 SYGVNS. The ends were cut back, 2 bases at V and 4 bases at J, with 15 bases in the middle. DNA of the CDR3: TGTGCCAGCAGTGAAGGTGTCGGGACACTGTACAATGAGCAGTTCTTC. It is translated as CASSEGVGTLYNEQFF. Full variable domain (missing parts from reference TRBV25-1 and TRBJ2-1): EADIYQTPRYLVIGTGKKITLECSQTMGHDKMYWYQQDPGMELHLIHYSYGVNSTEKGDLSSESTVSRIRTEHFPLTLESARPSHTSQYLCASSEGVGTLYNEQFFGPGTRLTVL.